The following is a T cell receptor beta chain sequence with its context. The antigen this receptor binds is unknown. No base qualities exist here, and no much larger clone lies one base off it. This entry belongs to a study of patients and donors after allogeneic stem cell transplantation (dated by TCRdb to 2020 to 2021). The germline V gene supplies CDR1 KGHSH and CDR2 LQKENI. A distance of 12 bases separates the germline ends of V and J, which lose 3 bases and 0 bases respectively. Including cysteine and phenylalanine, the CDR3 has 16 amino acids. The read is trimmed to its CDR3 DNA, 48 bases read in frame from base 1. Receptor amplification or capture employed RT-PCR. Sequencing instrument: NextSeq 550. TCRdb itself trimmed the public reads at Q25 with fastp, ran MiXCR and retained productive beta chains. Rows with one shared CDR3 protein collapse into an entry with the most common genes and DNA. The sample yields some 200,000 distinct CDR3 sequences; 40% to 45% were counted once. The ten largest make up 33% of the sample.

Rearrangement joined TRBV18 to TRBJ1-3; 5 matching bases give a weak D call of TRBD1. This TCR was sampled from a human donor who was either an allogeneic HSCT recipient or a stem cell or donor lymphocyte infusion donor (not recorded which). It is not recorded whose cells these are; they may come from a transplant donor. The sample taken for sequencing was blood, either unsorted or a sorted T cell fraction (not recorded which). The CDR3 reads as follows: CASSPHPGTSGNTIYF. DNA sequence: TGTGCCAGCTCACCCCACCCGGGGACCTCTGGAAACACCATATATTTT. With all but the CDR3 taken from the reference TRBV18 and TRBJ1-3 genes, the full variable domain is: NAGVMQNPRHLVRRRGQEARLRCSPMKGHSHVYWYRQLPEEGLKFMVYLQKENIIDESGMPKERFSAEFPKEGPSILRIQQVVRGDSAAYFCASSPHPGTSGNTIYFGEGSWLTVV.